The present T cell receptor beta chain was sequenced within a study of blood T cell repertoires in COVID-19. Study-wide context: COVID-19 samples, acute and convalescent, were from the United States, Italy and Spain. Sources were T cells, B-cell-depleted T cells, or PBMCs; the material itself was cDNA or gDNA.

This CDR3 is 14 amino acids long. The germline V gene encodes CDR1 SGHRS and CDR2 YFSETQ. Trimming shortened V by 4 bases and J by 6 bases, and 15 bases separated the two germline ends. Per the original data handling: Amplification from reference gene primers served as the basis for estimated nucleated cell counts. Generated by immunoSEQ multiplex PCR, the TCRdb table keeps only in-frame clones and is missing some. V, J and clone size are taken as reported in that table, and D and trimming were inferred from the DNA itself. Of about 300,000 clones listed, around 89% are singletons. Sequencing input: peripheral blood. The sequence was obtained from a man aged 35 to 55 with acute or convalescent COVID-19. The chain couples TRBV5-1 to TRBJ2-3, with D perhaps TRBD2 (6 bases). The CDR3, as DNA: TGCGCCAGCAGCAAGGCCGCGGGGTTGGATACGCAGTATTTT. Translation gives CASSKAAGLDTQYF.